The clone carrying this T cell receptor beta chain was seen only once. The antigen remains unidentified. A marrow graft followed busulfan-fludarabine conditioning, with cyclophosphamide on days +3 and +4. This record belongs to a study of T cells after posttransplantation cyclophosphamide. General study results and limits: Recipient CMV seropositivity and CMV reactivation strongly tracked TRB clonality. Later post-transplant blood repertoires were often dominated by donor CD8+ memory clones.

Sequenced by immunoSEQ multiplex PCR; TCRdb stores in-frame clones only, minus some. The sample yields about 43,000 clones, roughly 91% seen once. The specimen was PBMCs, collected around 60 days after allogeneic stem cell transplant with posttransplant cyclophosphamide. The sequence was obtained from a male patient aged 55-69 years who received an allogeneic stem cell transplant from a related donor and was CMV-positive. Some T cells may have come from the graft donor.

Written as DNA, the CDR3 is TGTGCCAGCAGTTTGCTAGCGGGGGGGAGAGGGACCCAGTACTTC. Its protein product is CASSLLAGGRGTQYF. The genes are TRBV6-6 and TRBJ2-5, with 12 positions matching TRBD2. CDR1 is MNHNY, CDR2 SVGAGI, per germline (reference sequence). The junction had 7 bases not matched to a gene; V was cut back by 4 bases and J by 7 bases. The CDR3 has 15 residues.